Here is one T cell receptor (beta chain) with its context. These data originate in a study of blood T cell repertoires in COVID-19. Authors' methods: It was from reference gene primer amplification that nucleated cell counts were estimated. Clones were read by immunoSEQ multiplex PCR, and TCRdb kept only the in-frame ones, dropping some. For V, J and clone size, that table is used; D and trimming come from the DNA. The table shows 180,000 or so clones, with roughly three quarters occurring only once. This TCR came from a woman aged 45-65 years with active or convalescent COVID-19. The specimen was peripheral blood.

The CDR3 bases are TGTGCCTGGAGAAACAGCCAGGGGGCAACTAATGAAAAACTGTTTTTT. Translation gives CAWRNSQGATNEKLFF. The rearrangement joins TRBV30 to TRBJ1-4, with 7 bases lining up with TRBD1. CDR1 GTSNPN and CDR2 SVGIG come from the germline V gene (reference sequence). The CDR3 runs 16 residues. J lost 0 bases, V lost 3 bases, and 7 bases had no gene match. Combining the CDR3 with reference TRBV30 and TRBJ1-4 gives the whole variable domain SQTIHQWPATLVQPVGSPLSLECTVEGTSNPNLYWYRQAAGRGLQLLFYSVGIGQISSEVPQNLSASRPQDRQFILSSKKLLLSDSGFYLCAWRNSQGATNEKLFFGSGTQLSVL.